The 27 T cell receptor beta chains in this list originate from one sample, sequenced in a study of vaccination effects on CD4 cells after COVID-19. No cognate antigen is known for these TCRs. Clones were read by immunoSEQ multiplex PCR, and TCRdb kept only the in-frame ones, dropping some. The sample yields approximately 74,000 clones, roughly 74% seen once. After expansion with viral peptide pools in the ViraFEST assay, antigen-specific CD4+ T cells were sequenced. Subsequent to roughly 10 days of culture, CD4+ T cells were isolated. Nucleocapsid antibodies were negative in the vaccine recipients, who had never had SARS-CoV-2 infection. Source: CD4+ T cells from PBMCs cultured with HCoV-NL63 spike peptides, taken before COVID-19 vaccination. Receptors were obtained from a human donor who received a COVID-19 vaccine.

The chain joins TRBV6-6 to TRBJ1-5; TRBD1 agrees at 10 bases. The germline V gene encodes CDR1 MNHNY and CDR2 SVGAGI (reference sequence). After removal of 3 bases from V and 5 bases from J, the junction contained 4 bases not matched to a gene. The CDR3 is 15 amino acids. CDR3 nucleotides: TGTGCCAGCAGTTATTCCGGGACAGGGGATCAGCCCCAGCATTTT. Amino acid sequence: CASSYSGTGDQPQHF.

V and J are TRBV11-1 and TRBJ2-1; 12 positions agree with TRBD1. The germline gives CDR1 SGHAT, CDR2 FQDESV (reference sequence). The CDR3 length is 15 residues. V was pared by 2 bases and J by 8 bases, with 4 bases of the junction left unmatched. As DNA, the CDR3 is TGTGCCAGCAGCTTAAGGGACAGGGGGCGGGATGAGCAGTTCTTC. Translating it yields CASSLRDRGRDEQFF. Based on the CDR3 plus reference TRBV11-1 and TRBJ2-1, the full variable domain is EAEVAQSPRYKITEKSQAVAFWCDPISGHATLYWYRQILGQGPELLVQFQDESVVDDSQLPKDRFSAERLKGVDSTLKIQPAELGDSAMYLCASSLRDRGRDEQFFGPGTRLTVL.

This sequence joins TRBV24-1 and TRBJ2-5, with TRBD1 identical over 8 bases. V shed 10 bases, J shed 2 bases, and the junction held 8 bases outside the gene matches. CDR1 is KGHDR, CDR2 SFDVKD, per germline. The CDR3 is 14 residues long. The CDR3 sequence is CATSRTGSQETQYF. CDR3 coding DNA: TGTGCCACGAGCCGGACAGGGTCTCAAGAGACCCAGTACTTC.

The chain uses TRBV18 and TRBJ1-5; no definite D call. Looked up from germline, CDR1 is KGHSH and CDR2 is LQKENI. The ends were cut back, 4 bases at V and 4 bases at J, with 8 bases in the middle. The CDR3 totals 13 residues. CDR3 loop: CASSLDANQPQHF. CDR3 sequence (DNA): TGTGCCAGCTCACTGGACGCTAATCAGCCCCAGCATTTT.

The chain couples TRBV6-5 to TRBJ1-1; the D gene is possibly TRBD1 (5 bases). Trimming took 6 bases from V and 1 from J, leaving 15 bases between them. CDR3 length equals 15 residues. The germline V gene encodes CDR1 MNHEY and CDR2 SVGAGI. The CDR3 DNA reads TGTGCCAGCAGATCGGGCGGCAGGGCGAACACTGAAGCTTTCTTT. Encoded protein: CASRSGGRANTEAFF.

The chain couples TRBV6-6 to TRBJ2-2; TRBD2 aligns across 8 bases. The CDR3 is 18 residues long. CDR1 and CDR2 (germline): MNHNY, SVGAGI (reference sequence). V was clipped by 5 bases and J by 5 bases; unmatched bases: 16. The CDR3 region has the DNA TGTGCCAGCAGTCCCGAGCTGGGCCGGGGGGGCCGTACCGGGGAGCTGTTTTTT. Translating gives CASSPELGRGGRTGELFF.

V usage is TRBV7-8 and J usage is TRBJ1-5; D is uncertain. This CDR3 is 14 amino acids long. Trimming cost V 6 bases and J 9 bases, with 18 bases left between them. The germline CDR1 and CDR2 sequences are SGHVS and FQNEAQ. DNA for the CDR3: TGTGCCAGCAGTCCTATAGCTCTAACCGGGCCCCAGCATTTT. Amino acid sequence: CASSPIALTGPQHF.

The CDR3 loop reads CASSRRAAYSNQPQHF. The CDR3 bases are TGTGCCAGCAGCCGGAGGGCAGCCTATAGCAATCAGCCCCAGCATTTT. The chain links TRBV5-6 to TRBJ1-5; no firm D call. The CDR3 spans 16 residues. The ends were cut back, 4 bases at V and 0 bases at J, with 14 bases in the middle. In germline, CDR1 is SGHDT, CDR2 YYEEEE.

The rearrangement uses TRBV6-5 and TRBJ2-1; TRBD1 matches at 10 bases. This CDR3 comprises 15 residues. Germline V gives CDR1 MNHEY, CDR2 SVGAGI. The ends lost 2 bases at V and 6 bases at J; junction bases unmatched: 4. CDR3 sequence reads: CASSYRQGAFNEQFF. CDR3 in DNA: TGTGCCAGCAGTTACCGACAGGGGGCCTTCAATGAGCAGTTCTTC.

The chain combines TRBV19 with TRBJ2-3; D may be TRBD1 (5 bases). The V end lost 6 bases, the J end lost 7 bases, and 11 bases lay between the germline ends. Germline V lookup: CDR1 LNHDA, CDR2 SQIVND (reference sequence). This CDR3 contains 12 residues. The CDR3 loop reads CASSSQAHTQYF. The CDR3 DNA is TGTGCCAGTAGCTCACAGGCCCATACGCAGTATTTT. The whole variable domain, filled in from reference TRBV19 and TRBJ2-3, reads DGGITQSPKYLFRKEGQNVTLSCEQNLNHDAMYWYRQDPGQGLRLIYYSQIVNDFQKGDIAEGYSVSREKKESFPLTVTSAQKNPTAFYLCASSSQAHTQYFGPGTRLTVL.

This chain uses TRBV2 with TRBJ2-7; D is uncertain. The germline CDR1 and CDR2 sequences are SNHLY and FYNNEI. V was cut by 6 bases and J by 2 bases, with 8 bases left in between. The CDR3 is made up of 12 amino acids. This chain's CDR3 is CASRAPPYEQYV. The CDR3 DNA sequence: TGTGCCAGCAGGGCACCCCCCTACGAGCAGTACGTC.

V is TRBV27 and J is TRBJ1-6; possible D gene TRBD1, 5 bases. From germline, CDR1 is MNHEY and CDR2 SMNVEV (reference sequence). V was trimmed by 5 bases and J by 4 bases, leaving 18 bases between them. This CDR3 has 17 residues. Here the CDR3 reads CASSQFAGSRYNSPLHF. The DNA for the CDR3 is TGTGCCAGCAGTCAATTCGCAGGGAGTCGGTATAATTCACCCCTCCACTTT.

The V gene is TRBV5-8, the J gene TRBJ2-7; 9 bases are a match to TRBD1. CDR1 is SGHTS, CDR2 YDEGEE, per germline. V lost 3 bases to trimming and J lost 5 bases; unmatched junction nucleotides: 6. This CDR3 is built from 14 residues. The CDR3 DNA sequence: TGTGCCAGCAGCTCGGGACAGGGTCTCCACGAGCAGTACGTC. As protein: CASSSGQGLHEQYV.

This CDR3 is CASSIRDRGTSEPQHF. CDR3 nucleotides: TGTGCCAGTAGTATCCGGGACAGGGGGACGTCGGAGCCCCAGCATTTT. The rearrangement links TRBV19 to TRBJ1-5; 11 bases agree with TRBD1. The CDR3 contains 16 residues. Germline trimming cut 3 bases from V and 8 bases from J; bases unmatched to any gene: 9. Germline V gives CDR1 LNHDA, CDR2 SQIVND (reference sequence).

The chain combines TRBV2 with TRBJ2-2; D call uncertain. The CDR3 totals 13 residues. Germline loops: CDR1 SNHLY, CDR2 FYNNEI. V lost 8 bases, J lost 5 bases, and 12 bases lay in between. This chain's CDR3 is CASVRSETGELFF. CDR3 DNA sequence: TGTGCCAGCGTGAGGTCCGAGACCGGGGAGCTGTTTTTT. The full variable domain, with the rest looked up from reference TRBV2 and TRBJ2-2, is EPEVTQTPSHQVTQMGQEVILRCVPISNHLYFYWYRQILGQKVEFLVSFYNNEISEKSEIFDDQFSVERPDGSNFTLKIRSTKLEDSAMYFCASVRSETGELFFGEGSRLTVL.

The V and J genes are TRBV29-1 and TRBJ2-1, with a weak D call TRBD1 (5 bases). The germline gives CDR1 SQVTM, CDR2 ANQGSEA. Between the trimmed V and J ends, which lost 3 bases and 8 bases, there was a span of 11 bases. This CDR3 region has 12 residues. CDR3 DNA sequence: TGCAGCGTTGATTCGTGGGGCTATGAGCAGTTCTTC. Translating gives CSVDSWGYEQFF.

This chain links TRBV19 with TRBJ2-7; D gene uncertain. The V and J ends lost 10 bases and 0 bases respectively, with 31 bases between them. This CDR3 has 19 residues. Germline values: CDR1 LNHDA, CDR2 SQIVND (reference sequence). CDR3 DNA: TGTGCCACCCCTCAAAGAGGCGAATGGGATCACCATAGCTCCTACGAGCAGTACGTC. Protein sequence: CATPQRGEWDHHSSYEQYV.

The CDR3 DNA reads as TGCGCCAGCAGCCCGGAGGACGGGACTAACTATGGCTACACCTTC. It yields the protein CASSPEDGTNYGYTF. J is TRBJ1-2 and V is TRBV5-1, with D unresolved. The V end was cut by 4 bases, the J end by 0 bases, with 13 bases between. This CDR3 region has 15 residues. Germline V gene lookup returns CDR1 SGHRS and CDR2 YFSETQ.

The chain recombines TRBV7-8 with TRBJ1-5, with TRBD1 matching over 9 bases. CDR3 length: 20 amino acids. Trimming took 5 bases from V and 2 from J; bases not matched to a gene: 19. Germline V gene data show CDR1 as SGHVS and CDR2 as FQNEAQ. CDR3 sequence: CASSPDVWTGALFGNQPQHF. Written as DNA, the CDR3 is TGTGCCAGCAGCCCTGACGTTTGGACAGGGGCGTTATTTGGCAATCAGCCCCAGCATTTT.

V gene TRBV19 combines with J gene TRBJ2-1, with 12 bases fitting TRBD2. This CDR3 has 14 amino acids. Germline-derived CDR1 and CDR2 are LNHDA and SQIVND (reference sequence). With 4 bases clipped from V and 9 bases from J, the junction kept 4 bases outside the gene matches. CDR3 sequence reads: CASSTSGGAGEQFF. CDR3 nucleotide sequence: TGTGCCAGTAGTACTAGCGGGGGGGCCGGTGAGCAGTTCTTC.

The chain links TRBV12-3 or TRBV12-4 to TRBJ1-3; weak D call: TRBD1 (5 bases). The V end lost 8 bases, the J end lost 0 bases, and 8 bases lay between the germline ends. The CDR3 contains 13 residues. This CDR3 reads CASGGNSGNTIYF. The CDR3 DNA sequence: TGTGCCAGCGGGGGGAACTCTGGAAACACCATATATTTT.

CDR3 in amino acids: CASSPHQKETQYF. The CDR3 nucleotides are TGTGCCAGCAGCCCCCACCAGAAAGAGACCCAGTACTTC. This sequence joins TRBV11-2 and TRBJ2-5; D remains unclear. Germline V gene lookup returns CDR1 SGHAT and CDR2 FQNNGV. V was clipped by 5 bases and J by 3 bases, with 10 bases between them. CDR3 size: 13 residues.

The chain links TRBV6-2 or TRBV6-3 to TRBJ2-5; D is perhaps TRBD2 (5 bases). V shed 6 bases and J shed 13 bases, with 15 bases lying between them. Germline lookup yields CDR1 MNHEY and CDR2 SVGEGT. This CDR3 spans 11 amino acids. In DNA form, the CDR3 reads TGTGCCAGCAGCCCCCTAGCATTCATGTACTTC. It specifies CASSPLAFMYF.

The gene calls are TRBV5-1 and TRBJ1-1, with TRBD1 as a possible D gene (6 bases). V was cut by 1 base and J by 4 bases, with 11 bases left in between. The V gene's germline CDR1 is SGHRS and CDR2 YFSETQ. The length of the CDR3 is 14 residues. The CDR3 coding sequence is TGCGCCAGCAGCTTGAGCGGGGGCGGCACTGAAGCTTTCTTT. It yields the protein CASSLSGGGTEAFF.

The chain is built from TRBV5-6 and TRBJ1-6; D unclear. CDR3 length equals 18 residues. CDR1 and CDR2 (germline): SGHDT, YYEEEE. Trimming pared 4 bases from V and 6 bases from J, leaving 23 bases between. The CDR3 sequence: CASSVLGGEEDGNSPLHF. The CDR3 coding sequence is TGTGCCAGCAGCGTTCTGGGAGGAGAGGAAGACGGTAATTCACCCCTCCACTTT.

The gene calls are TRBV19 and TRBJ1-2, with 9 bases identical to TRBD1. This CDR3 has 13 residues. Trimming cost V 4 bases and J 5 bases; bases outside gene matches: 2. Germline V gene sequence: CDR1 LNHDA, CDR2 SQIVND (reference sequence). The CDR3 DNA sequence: TGTGCCAGTAGTAACGGACAGGGGTATGGCTACACCTTC. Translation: CASSNGQGYGYTF. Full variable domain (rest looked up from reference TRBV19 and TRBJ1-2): DGGITQSPKYLFRKEGQNVTLSCEQNLNHDAMYWYRQDPGQGLRLIYYSQIVNDFQKGDIAEGYSVSREKKESFPLTVTSAQKNPTAFYLCASSNGQGYGYTFGSGTRLTVV.

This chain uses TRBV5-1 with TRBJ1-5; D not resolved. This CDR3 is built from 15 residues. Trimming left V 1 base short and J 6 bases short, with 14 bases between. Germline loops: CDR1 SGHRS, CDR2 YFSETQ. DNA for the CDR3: TGCGCCAGCAGCTTGAACGGGGATGGTCTTCAGCCCCAGCATTTT. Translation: CASSLNGDGLQPQHF. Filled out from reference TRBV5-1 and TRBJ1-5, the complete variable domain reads KAGVTQTPRYLIKTRGQQVTLSCSPISGHRSVSWYQQTPGQGLQFLFEYFSETQRNKGNFPGRFSGRQFSNSRSEMNVSTLELGDSALYLCASSLNGDGLQPQHFGDGTRLSIL.